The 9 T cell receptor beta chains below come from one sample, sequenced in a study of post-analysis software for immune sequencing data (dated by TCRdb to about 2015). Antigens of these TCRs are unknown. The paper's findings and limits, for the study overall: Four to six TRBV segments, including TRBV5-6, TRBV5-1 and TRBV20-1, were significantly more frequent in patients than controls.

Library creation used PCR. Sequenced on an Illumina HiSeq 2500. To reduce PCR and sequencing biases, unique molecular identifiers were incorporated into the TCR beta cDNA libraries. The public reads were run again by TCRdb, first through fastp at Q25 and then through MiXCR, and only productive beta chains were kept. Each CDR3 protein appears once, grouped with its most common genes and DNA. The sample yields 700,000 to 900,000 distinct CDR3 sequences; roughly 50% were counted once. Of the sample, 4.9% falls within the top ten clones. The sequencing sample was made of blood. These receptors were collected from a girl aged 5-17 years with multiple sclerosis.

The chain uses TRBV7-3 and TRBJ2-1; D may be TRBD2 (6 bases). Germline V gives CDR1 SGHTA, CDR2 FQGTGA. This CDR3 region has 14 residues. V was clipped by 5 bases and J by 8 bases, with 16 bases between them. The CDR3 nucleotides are TGTGCCAGCAGCCCGAACCTACCGGGGGATGAGCAGTTCTTC. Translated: CASSPNLPGDEQFF.

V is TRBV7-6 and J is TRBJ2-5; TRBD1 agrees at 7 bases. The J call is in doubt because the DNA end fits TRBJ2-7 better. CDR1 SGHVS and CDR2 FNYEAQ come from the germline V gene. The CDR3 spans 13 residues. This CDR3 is CASSKGTEGEQYF. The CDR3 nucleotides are TGTGCCAGCAGCAAAGGGACAGAGGGCGAGCAGTACTTC.

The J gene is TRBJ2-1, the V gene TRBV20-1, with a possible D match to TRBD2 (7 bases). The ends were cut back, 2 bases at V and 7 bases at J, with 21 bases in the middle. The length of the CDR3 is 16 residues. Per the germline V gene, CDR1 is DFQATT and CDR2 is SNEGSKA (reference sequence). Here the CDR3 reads CSARRLGGGGYNEQFF. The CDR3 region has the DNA TGCAGTGCTAGAAGATTGGGAGGGGGAGGGTATAATGAGCAGTTCTTC.

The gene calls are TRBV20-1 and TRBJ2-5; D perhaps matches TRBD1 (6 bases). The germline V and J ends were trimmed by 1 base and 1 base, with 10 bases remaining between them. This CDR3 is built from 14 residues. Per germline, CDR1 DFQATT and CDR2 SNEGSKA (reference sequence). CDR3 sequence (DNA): TGCAGTGCTAGAGGTTTAGGGGGCCAAGAGACCCAGTACTTC. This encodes CSARGLGGQETQYF.

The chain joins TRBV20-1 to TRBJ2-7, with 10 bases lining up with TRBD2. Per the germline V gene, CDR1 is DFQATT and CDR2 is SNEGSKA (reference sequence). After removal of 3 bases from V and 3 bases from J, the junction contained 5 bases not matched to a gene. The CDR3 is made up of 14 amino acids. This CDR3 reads CSASPGLAFYEQYF. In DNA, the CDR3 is TGCAGTGCTAGCCCGGGACTAGCGTTCTACGAGCAGTACTTC.

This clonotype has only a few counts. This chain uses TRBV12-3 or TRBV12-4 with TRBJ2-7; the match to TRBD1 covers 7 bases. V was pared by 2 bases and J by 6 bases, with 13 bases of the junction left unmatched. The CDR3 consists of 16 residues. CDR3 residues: CASSLLDRVSSGEQYF. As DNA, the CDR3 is TGTGCCAGCAGTTTATTAGACAGGGTATCCTCCGGCGAGCAGTACTTC.

CDR3 sequence: CASRPGTGEYETQYF. The CDR3 nucleotides read TGTGCCAGTAGGCCAGGGACAGGGGAGTACGAGACCCAGTACTTC. The V gene is TRBV19, the J gene TRBJ2-5; 10 bases are shared with TRBD1. CDR1 and CDR2 from the germline V gene are LNHDA and SQIVND (reference sequence). V lost 6 bases and J lost 5; bases outside the gene matches: 9. This CDR3 comprises 15 residues.

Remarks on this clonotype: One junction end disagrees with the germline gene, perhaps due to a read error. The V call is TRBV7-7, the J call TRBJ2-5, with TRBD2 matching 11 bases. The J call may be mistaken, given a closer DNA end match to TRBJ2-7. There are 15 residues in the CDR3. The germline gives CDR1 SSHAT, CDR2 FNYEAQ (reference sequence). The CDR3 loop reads CASSRASGRIHEQYF. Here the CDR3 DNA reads TGTGCTAGCAGTAGGGCTAGCGGGAGGATCCACGAGCAGTACTTC.

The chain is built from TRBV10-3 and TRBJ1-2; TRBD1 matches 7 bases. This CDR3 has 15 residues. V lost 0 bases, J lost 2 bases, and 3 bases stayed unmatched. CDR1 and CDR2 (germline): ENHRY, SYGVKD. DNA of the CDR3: TGTGCCATCAGTGAGTCCGGGACAGTAAACTATGGCTACACCTTC. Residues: CAISESGTVNYGYTF.